These 23 T cell receptor beta chains originate from one sample sequenced in a study of shared clonotypes between healthy human individuals (dated by TCRdb to the early 2020s). Library prep was done by the immunoSEQ multiplex PCR assay. The clones in this table, taken by TCRdb from immuneACCESS, are in-frame only. Not every clone is retained; where verified, under half of the shortfall comes from an unresolved V gene, and the cause of the rest is unknown. The table for this sample lists over a million clones; roughly 97% of them were counted only once. Over 1% of the sample is in the top ten clones. Sequences were obtained from naive CD4+ T cells sorted from blood. Read against the paper, the sample's cell subset or site label means: CD45RA+ positively selected. The source is a man aged 25-45 years in good health.

For this clone: The sample has other DNA sequences that encode this CDR3 too. The J gene is TRBJ1-2, the V gene TRBV30; no reliable D call. This CDR3 contains 12 residues. Germline V gives CDR1 GTSNPN, CDR2 SVGIG (reference sequence). V was clipped by 0 bases and J by 4 bases, with 6 bases between them. The CDR3 loop reads CAWSVAGYGYTF. CDR3 nucleotides: TGTGCCTGGAGTGTAGCAGGCTATGGCTACACCTTC.

This chain connects TRBV15 to TRBJ2-7, with a weak D call TRBD2 (7 bases). The length of the CDR3 is 14 residues. V dropped 3 bases and J dropped 5 bases, with 14 bases sitting between them. CDR1 and CDR2 (germline): LNHNV, YYDKDF (reference sequence). The CDR3 protein is CATSRKGGHDEQYF. Here the CDR3 DNA reads TGTGCCACCAGCAGGAAGGGGGGGCACGACGAGCAGTACTTC.

V usage is TRBV28 and J usage is TRBJ2-3; tentatively, D is TRBD2 (6 bases). Trimming shortened V by 5 bases and J by 3 bases, and 18 bases separated the two germline ends. CDR1 and CDR2 from the germline V gene are MDHEN and SYDVKM. This CDR3 has 16 residues. For the CDR3, the DNA is TGTGCCAGCAGTCTCCGGGTTTCGGGAGTGACAGATACGCAGTATTTT. This encodes CASSLRVSGVTDTQYF.

The V call is TRBV5-1, the J call TRBJ2-7, with D perhaps matching TRBD1 (5 bases). The ends were cut back, 1 base at V and 0 bases at J, with 11 bases in the middle. The germline V gene has CDR1 SGHRS and CDR2 YFSETQ. The CDR3 length is 15 residues. The CDR3 sequence is CASSLSGPSSYEQYF. The CDR3 bases are TGCGCCAGCAGCTTGTCAGGGCCTAGCTCCTACGAGCAGTACTTC.

The chain combines TRBV28 with TRBJ2-1; 7 bases fit TRBD2. CDR1 and CDR2 from the germline V gene are MDHEN and SYDVKM. J lost 5 bases, V lost 3 bases, and 10 bases had no gene match. This CDR3 comprises 16 residues. The CDR3 loop reads CASSLSAGALDNEQFF. The CDR3 DNA reads TGTGCCAGCAGTTTGTCGGCGGGAGCCTTAGACAATGAGCAGTTCTTC.

V usage is TRBV10-1 and J usage is TRBJ2-7; D not certain. V was clipped by 0 bases and J by 5 bases, with 11 bases between them. This CDR3 has 14 amino acids. Per the germline V gene, CDR1 is WNHNN and CDR2 is SYGVQD (reference sequence). The CDR3 loop reads CASSESGPEDEQYF. CDR3 coding DNA: TGCGCCAGCAGTGAGTCTGGGCCTGAAGACGAGCAGTACTTC.

The chain links TRBV19 to TRBJ2-3; 7 bases are shared with TRBD1. The CDR3 has 15 amino acids. Germline lookup yields CDR1 LNHDA and CDR2 SQIVND (reference sequence). J was trimmed by 1 base and V by 6 bases; bases with no gene match: 7. DNA for the CDR3: TGTGCCAGTAGACCCGGGACAGCCGGCACAGATACGCAGTATTTT. Translating it yields CASRPGTAGTDTQYF.

This chain joins TRBV5-8 and TRBJ1-2; 9 bases fit TRBD1. CDR1 is SGHTS, CDR2 YDEGEE, per germline. This CDR3 has 17 amino acids. Losses at the gene ends were 2 bases for V and 4 bases for J; bases not matched to a gene: 12. The CDR3 spells CASSFRPGQGYFYGYTF. As DNA, the CDR3 is TGTGCCAGCAGCTTTCGACCGGGACAGGGATATTTCTATGGCTACACCTTC.

The V gene is TRBV27, the J gene TRBJ2-4; 7 nucleotides line up with TRBD2. V lost 2 bases, J lost 7 bases, and 17 bases stayed unmatched. The CDR3 spans 18 residues. From germline, CDR1 is MNHEY and CDR2 SMNVEV (reference sequence). The DNA of the CDR3 is TGTGCCAGCAGTTTAGTAGGCGGGAGTTACCCGGTTAACAACATTCAGTACTTC. Translating gives CASSLVGGSYPVNNIQYF.

This clone was found once. The rearrangement links TRBV5-4 to TRBJ2-7; TRBD1 aligns across 8 bases. The CDR3 is 15 residues long. The ends lost 4 bases at V and 0 bases at J; junction bases unmatched: 6. Germline V CDR1 and CDR2: SGHNT, YYREEE (reference sequence). CDR3 sequence (DNA): TGTGCCAGCAGCCCAGGGGGCAGGGGCTCCTACGAGCAGTACTTC. It yields the protein CASSPGGRGSYEQYF. Based on the CDR3 plus reference TRBV5-4 and TRBJ2-7, the full variable domain is ETGVTQSPTHLIKTRGQQVTLRCSSQSGHNTVSWYQQALGQGPQFIFQYYREEENGRGNFPPRFSGLQFPNYSSELNVNALELDDSALYLCASSPGGRGSYEQYFGPGTRLTVT.

The chain uses TRBV29-1 and TRBJ2-2; D may match TRBD1 or TRBD2 (6 bases each). This CDR3 spans 15 amino acids. In germline, CDR1 is SQVTM, CDR2 ANQGSEA. Trimming removed 6 bases from V and 0 bases from J, with 14 bases in between. The CDR3, as DNA: TGCAGCGTGATTAGGGGGGCTACGAACACCGGGGAGCTGTTTTTT. Amino acid sequence: CSVIRGATNTGELFF.

This clone appeared a single time. J is TRBJ2-1 and V is TRBV5-4; D is possibly TRBD1 or TRBD2 (5 bases each). CDR3 length equals 12 residues. The germline V and J ends were trimmed by 4 bases and 10 bases, with 12 bases remaining between them. The germline V gene has CDR1 SGHNT and CDR2 YYREEE (reference sequence). The CDR3 loop reads CASSMGPGEQFF. In DNA form, the CDR3 reads TGTGCCAGCAGCATGGGACCAGGGGAGCAGTTCTTC.

The CDR3 DNA is TGCGCCAGCAGCTTGGCCGGGGGGTCGGAAGATACGCAGTATTTT. Protein: CASSLAGGSEDTQYF. The J gene is TRBJ2-3, the V gene TRBV5-1; 7 nucleotides match TRBD2. In germline, CDR1 is SGHRS, CDR2 YFSETQ. The CDR3 loop spans 15 amino acids. Germline trimming cut 0 bases from V and 5 bases from J; bases unmatched to any gene: 6.

The rearrangement joins TRBV27 to TRBJ2-7; TRBD1 matches at 7 bases. Germline CDR1 is MNHEY and CDR2 is SMNVEV (reference sequence). V lost 5 bases to trimming and J lost 3 bases; unmatched junction nucleotides: 10. The CDR3 is 15 amino acids. The CDR3 sequence is CASSRTGTLYYEQYF. As DNA, the CDR3 is TGTGCCAGCAGTCGGACAGGTACCCTTTACTACGAGCAGTACTTC.

V usage is TRBV30 and J usage is TRBJ1-1; D is unclear. The V gene's germline CDR1 is GTSNPN and CDR2 SVGIG (reference sequence). The V gene lost 0 bases and the J gene lost 0 bases, with 2 bases spanning the gap. The CDR3 spans 12 residues. The CDR3 protein is CAWSVLNTEAFF. DNA of the CDR3: TGTGCCTGGAGTGTACTGAACACTGAAGCTTTCTTT.

J is TRBJ2-3 and V is TRBV6-5; no clear D gene. Germline lookup yields CDR1 MNHEY and CDR2 SVGAGI. Trimming removed 8 bases at V and 0 bases at J, with 6 bases between. The CDR3 length is 12 residues. The chain's CDR3 is CASCGSTDTQYF. The CDR3 DNA reads TGTGCCAGCTGCGGTAGCACAGATACGCAGTATTTT.

V is TRBV6-5 and J is TRBJ2-2; D call uncertain. CDR3 length equals 13 residues. Germline V gene data show CDR1 as MNHEY and CDR2 as SVGAGI. The V gene lost 4 bases and the J gene lost 7 bases, with 10 bases spanning the gap. CDR3 sequence (DNA): TGTGCCAGCAGTTCCCGTGCCCACGGGGAGCTGTTTTTT. Its protein product is CASSSRAHGELFF.

The chain carries TRBV7-9 and TRBJ2-3, with a tentative D call TRBD2 (6 bases). The V gene's germline CDR1 is SEHNR and CDR2 FQNEAQ (reference sequence). The CDR3 contains 15 residues. Trimming shortened V by 11 bases and J by 3 bases, and 21 bases separated the two germline ends. The CDR3 loop is CAGFRGSDETDTQYF. The CDR3 bases are TGTGCCGGTTTCCGGGGGAGCGACGAAACAGATACGCAGTATTTT. Using reference TRBV7-9 and TRBJ2-3 for the parts outside the CDR3, the full variable domain is DTGVSQNPRHKITKRGQNVTFRCDPISEHNRLYWYRQTLGQGPEFLTYFQNEAQLEKSRLLSDRFSAERPKGSFSTLEIQRTEQGDSAMYLCAGFRGSDETDTQYFGPGTRLTVL.

The DNA for the CDR3 is TGTGCCAGCAGTGAATGGGGCCGGCAGCCCCAGCATTTT. Its protein is CASSEWGRQPQHF. The chain uses TRBV6-1 and TRBJ1-5; TRBD1 is a possible D gene (5 bases). The CDR3 covers 13 residues. In germline, CDR1 is MNHNS, CDR2 SASEGT. V was clipped by 2 bases and J by 7 bases, with 9 bases between them.

The chain is built from TRBV11-2 and TRBJ2-7; maybe TRBD2 (5 bases). Germline loops: CDR1 SGHAT, CDR2 FQNNGV. Trimming stripped 1 base from V and 2 bases from J, with 15 bases between. The CDR3 contains 16 residues. In nucleotides, the CDR3 is TGTGCCAGCAGCTTAGTTTGGCGGGCAGGACCCTACGAGCAGTACTTC. Protein sequence: CASSLVWRAGPYEQYF.

V is TRBV12-2 and J is TRBJ2-1; TRBD2 is the table's D call and was not checked against the DNA. TRBV12-2 corresponds to a pseudogene. This CDR3 has 14 amino acids. The CDR3 nucleotides are TGTGCAAGTCCTCTAGCGGGAGTTTTAAATGAGCAGTTCTTC. Protein product: CASPLAGVLNEQFF.

The sample holds one count of this clone. It is unclear where the CDR3 begins or ends on the DNA, so no DNA is shown, and the CDR3 is as TCRdb lists it. The chain carries TRBV6-5 and TRBJ2-5. Including both end residues, the CDR3 is 14 amino acids long. Germline lookup yields CDR1 MNHEY and CDR2 SVGAGI. The CDR3 is CASSYFGPEETQYF.

This clone was seen a single time. V and J are TRBV15 and TRBJ1-1; D gene unclear. The CDR3 sequence is 13 residues long. The V gene's germline CDR1 is LNHNV and CDR2 YYDKDF (reference sequence). The V and J ends lost 3 bases and 4 bases respectively, with 9 bases between them. The CDR3 DNA reads TGTGCCACCAGCAGGCCGTTTGGCACTGAAGCTTTCTTT. Protein sequence: CATSRPFGTEAFF.